The clone carrying this T cell receptor (beta chain) was detected only a few times. A junction end diverges from the germline sequence, so it may reflect a read error. Isolated PBMCs totaled at least 7 million in each sample. Each sample provided at least 5 micrograms of extracted total RNA. Using a J-beta primer mix together with a sample-barcoded 5' primer, a second PCR was run for roughly 6 to 11 cycles. TCRdb re-analysed the 5' RACE reads in MiXCR, keeping a single row per CDR3 protein. The sample yields about 1 million distinct CDR3 sequences, 35% to 50% seen once. This entry belongs to a study of blood T cells in healthy people across ages. Germline V lookup: CDR1 LNHDA, CDR2 SQIVND (reference sequence). There are 15 residues in the CDR3.

The sequence came from a woman aged 55 to 70 in good health. The sample was blood. The chain couples TRBV19 to TRBJ2-1, with 9 bases identical to TRBD2. The CDR3 is CASSIAGASYNEQFF. CDR3 sequence (DNA): TGTGCCAGCAGTATAGCGGGAGCCTCTTACAATGAGCAGTTCTTC.